This is a list of T cell receptor beta chains from one sample in a study of identical twins. TCRdb independently ran MiXCR on the 5' RACE reads; one entry per CDR3 protein. The profile covers around 1.7 million distinct CDR3 sequences, with around 33% appearing a single time and more than 0.25% taken by the ten largest. The sequenced sample consisted of cord blood. These receptors originate from a newborn girl in good health. Both conserved end residues are part of each CDR3. Each record gives: CDR3 DNA, CDR3 protein, clone size, J gene, D gene, V gene. D genes are given only for firm matches. Clone size is shown for a subset of rows, as once, few, many or a class of expanded clone.

CDR3nt: TGTGCCAGCAGACTATCCGGGACAGGGGATCAGTTCTTC
CDR3aa: CASRLSGTGDQFF
abundance: NA
j_gene: TRBJ2-1
d_gene: TRBD1
v_gene: TRBV5-8

CDR3nt: TGTGCCAGCAGGGGACAGGGTCCGACCTACGAGCAGTACTTC
CDR3aa: CASRGQGPTYEQYF
abundance: NA
j_gene: TRBJ2-7
d_gene: TRBD1
v_gene: TRBV14

CDR3nt: TGCAGTGCTACAGGAAGCGGGGCCAGCACAGATACGCAGTATTTT
CDR3aa: CSATGSGASTDTQYF
abundance: few
j_gene: TRBJ2-3
d_gene: TRBD2
v_gene: TRBV20-1

CDR3nt: TGTGCCAGCCAGAAGATGGGACTAGCGGAATTCGAGCAGTACTTC
CDR3aa: CASQKMGLAEFEQYF
abundance: few
j_gene: TRBJ2-7
d_gene: TRBD2
v_gene: TRBV2

CDR3nt: TGTGCCAGCAGCTCCCGACTAGCGGGAGGTAGGGATACGCAGTATTTT
CDR3aa: CASSSRLAGGRDTQYF
abundance: NA
j_gene: TRBJ2-3
d_gene: TRBD2
v_gene: TRBV13

CDR3nt: TGCAGTGCTAGGATTGACAGGGGATTAGCCAAAAACATTCAGTACTTC
CDR3aa: CSARIDRGLAKNIQYF
abundance: NA
j_gene: TRBJ2-4
d_gene: TRBD1
v_gene: TRBV20-1

CDR3nt: TGTGCCAGCATTAGCCCAGCGGGAGGGAATGAGCAGTACTTC
CDR3aa: CASISPAGGNEQYF
abundance: NA
j_gene: TRBJ2-7
d_gene: TRBD2
v_gene: TRBV6-6

CDR3nt: TGCGCCAGCAGCGGCCGCGGGGGCCTAGAGACCCAGTACTTC
CDR3aa: CASSGRGGLETQYF
abundance: NA
j_gene: TRBJ2-5
d_gene: NA
v_gene: TRBV5-1

CDR3nt: TGCGCCAGCAGCGGAGCTAGCGGGAGGGGCTACTTTGAGCAGTTCTTC
CDR3aa: CASSGASGRGYFEQFF
abundance: NA
j_gene: TRBJ2-1
d_gene: TRBD2
v_gene: TRBV5-1

CDR3nt: TGCAGTGCTAGAGGAGGCCGGACTAGCGGCTACAATGAGCAGTTCTTC
CDR3aa: CSARGGRTSGYNEQFF
abundance: few
j_gene: TRBJ2-1
d_gene: TRBD2
v_gene: TRBV20-1

CDR3nt: TGCAGTGCAGTAACTAGCGGGAGCTACGAGCAGTACTTC
CDR3aa: CSAVTSGSYEQYF
abundance: NA
j_gene: TRBJ2-7
d_gene: TRBD2
v_gene: TRBV20-1

CDR3nt: TGTGCCAGCAGCCATGATGGGACTAGAGGCACAGATACGCAGTATTTT
CDR3aa: CASSHDGTRGTDTQYF
abundance: NA
j_gene: TRBJ2-3
d_gene: TRBD2
v_gene: TRBV4-2

CDR3nt: TGTGCCTGCGAAGGGGGCCCTCTTAACTATGGCTACACCTTC
CDR3aa: CACEGGPLNYGYTF
abundance: many
j_gene: TRBJ1-2
d_gene: TRBD1
v_gene: TRBV28

CDR3nt: TGCAGTGCTATAACCGGGGCCTATAATTCACCCCTCCACTTT
CDR3aa: CSAITGAYNSPLHF
abundance: NA
j_gene: TRBJ1-6
d_gene: NA
v_gene: TRBV20-1

CDR3nt: TGTGCCAGCAGCCAGAGGGGAACTAATGAAAAACTGTTTTTT
CDR3aa: CASSQRGTNEKLFF
abundance: many
j_gene: TRBJ1-4
d_gene: NA
v_gene: TRBV3-1

CDR3nt: TGTGCCAGCAGCGTCCGGGGCCTTAATTCACCCCTCCACTTT
CDR3aa: CASSVRGLNSPLHF
abundance: few
j_gene: TRBJ1-6
d_gene: NA
v_gene: TRBV7-2

CDR3nt: TGTGCCAGCGGTAAAGAAGCGGGCCTGATAGTAGAGACCCAGTACTTC
CDR3aa: CASGKEAGLIVETQYF
abundance: NA
j_gene: TRBJ2-5
d_gene: NA
v_gene: TRBV2

CDR3nt: TGCGCCAGCAGTGAGCAGGGTTGGGTCACTGAAGCTTTCTTT
CDR3aa: CASSEQGWVTEAFF
abundance: once
j_gene: TRBJ1-1
d_gene: NA
v_gene: TRBV10-2

CDR3nt: TGTGCCAGCAGTTCGGACAGTCGCCCCCACGAGCAGTACTTC
CDR3aa: CASSSDSRPHEQYF
abundance: NA
j_gene: TRBJ2-7
d_gene: NA
v_gene: TRBV27

CDR3nt: TGTGCCAGCAGTCTGGGACAGGAGATCTCCTACGAGCAGTACTTC
CDR3aa: CASSLGQEISYEQYF
abundance: NA
j_gene: TRBJ2-7
d_gene: TRBD1
v_gene: TRBV6-5

CDR3nt: TGTGCCAGCAGCTCCTTCCGGGCCAGAGTGAGGGCTGAGCAGTTCTTC
CDR3aa: CASSSFRARVRAEQFF
abundance: few
j_gene: TRBJ2-1
d_gene: NA
v_gene: TRBV9

CDR3nt: TGCAGTGCTAGAATTTTAGATGGGCTAGCGGAGAACACAGATACGCAGTATTTT
CDR3aa: CSARILDGLAENTDTQYF
abundance: NA
j_gene: TRBJ2-3
d_gene: TRBD2
v_gene: TRBV20-1

CDR3nt: TGCAGCGTTGCCCTAGCAGCGTACAATGAGCAGTTCTTC
CDR3aa: CSVALAAYNEQFF
abundance: many
j_gene: TRBJ2-1
d_gene: NA
v_gene: TRBV29-1

CDR3nt: TGTGCCAGCAGCGTATGGGGGGAAGACACAGATACGCAGTATTTT
CDR3aa: CASSVWGEDTDTQYF
abundance: NA
j_gene: TRBJ2-3
d_gene: NA
v_gene: TRBV9

CDR3nt: TGTGCCAGCAGTGAAACACGGTCCTCCTATGGCTACACCTTC
CDR3aa: CASSETRSSYGYTF
abundance: many
j_gene: TRBJ1-2
d_gene: NA
v_gene: TRBV2

CDR3nt: TGTGCCAGTAGTATTCAGCGGGAGTACGAGCAGTACTTC
CDR3aa: CASSIQREYEQYF
abundance: NA
j_gene: TRBJ2-7
d_gene: TRBD2
v_gene: TRBV19

CDR3nt: TGTGCCAGTAAAGGGGCTAGCGGCACAGATACGCAGTATTTT
CDR3aa: CASKGASGTDTQYF
abundance: NA
j_gene: TRBJ2-3
d_gene: NA
v_gene: TRBV19

CDR3nt: TGCAGCGTAACCAGGCGGGGGCTCTACGAGCAGTACTTC
CDR3aa: CSVTRRGLYEQYF
abundance: NA
j_gene: TRBJ2-7
d_gene: NA
v_gene: TRBV29-1

CDR3nt: TGCAGTGCTAGAGATGCAGGGGGCAACTATGGCTACACCTTC
CDR3aa: CSARDAGGNYGYTF
abundance: NA
j_gene: TRBJ1-2
d_gene: TRBD1
v_gene: TRBV20-1

CDR3nt: TGTGCCAGCAGTTACTTCCAGACTAGCACGAACACCGGGGAGCTGTTTTTT
CDR3aa: CASSYFQTSTNTGELFF
abundance: NA
j_gene: TRBJ2-2
d_gene: TRBD2
v_gene: TRBV6-6

CDR3nt: TGTGCCAGCAGCCCAGCGCGACTAGCGGGAGGCATAGATACGCAGTATTTT
CDR3aa: CASSPARLAGGIDTQYF
abundance: NA
j_gene: TRBJ2-3
d_gene: TRBD2
v_gene: TRBV7-2

CDR3nt: TGCAGTGCTAGCCGGGCTAGCGGGGGTTCAGATACGCAGTATTTT
CDR3aa: CSASRASGGSDTQYF
abundance: few
j_gene: TRBJ2-3
d_gene: TRBD2
v_gene: TRBV20-1

CDR3nt: TGCGCCAGCAGCCAAGGTAGCGGGACCCCCTACGAGCAGTACTTC
CDR3aa: CASSQGSGTPYEQYF
abundance: NA
j_gene: TRBJ2-7
d_gene: TRBD2
v_gene: TRBV4-1

CDR3nt: TGTGCCAGCAGCCAAGTCATCCAGGCTCCCTATGGCTACACCTTC
CDR3aa: CASSQVIQAPYGYTF
abundance: few
j_gene: TRBJ1-2
d_gene: NA
v_gene: TRBV4-2

CDR3nt: TGTGCCAGCACCAAGGGACAGGGAATCGCAGATACGCAGTATTTT
CDR3aa: CASTKGQGIADTQYF
abundance: many
j_gene: TRBJ2-3
d_gene: TRBD1
v_gene: TRBV12-3/TRBV12-4

CDR3nt: TGCAGTGCTAGAGATCCGGGGGGCACCGTCTACGAGCAGTACTTC
CDR3aa: CSARDPGGTVYEQYF
abundance: NA
j_gene: TRBJ2-7
d_gene: NA
v_gene: TRBV20-1

CDR3nt: TGTGCCAGCAGCTATGGACTAGCGGCATACCAAGAGACCCAGTACTTC
CDR3aa: CASSYGLAAYQETQYF
abundance: NA
j_gene: TRBJ2-5
d_gene: TRBD2
v_gene: TRBV3-1

CDR3nt: TGCAGTGCTCCCCGCCGGGCGGACGAAAAACTGTTTTTT
CDR3aa: CSAPRRADEKLFF
abundance: NA
j_gene: TRBJ1-4
d_gene: NA
v_gene: TRBV20-1

CDR3nt: TGCAGTGCTAGAACGGGCGGGTTCCCTACCTACAATGAGCAGTTCTTC
CDR3aa: CSARTGGFPTYNEQFF
abundance: NA
j_gene: TRBJ2-1
d_gene: NA
v_gene: TRBV20-1

CDR3nt: TGCAGTGCTAGAGATCTCGGGGGGGGGACCTACGAGCAGTACTTC
CDR3aa: CSARDLGGGTYEQYF
abundance: NA
j_gene: TRBJ2-7
d_gene: TRBD2
v_gene: TRBV20-1

CDR3nt: TGTGCCAGCAGTTTAGCGGGAGTTGCCTACGAGCAGTACTTC
CDR3aa: CASSLAGVAYEQYF
abundance: many
j_gene: TRBJ2-7
d_gene: TRBD2
v_gene: TRBV7-8

CDR3nt: TGCAGTGCTAGAGATCGGGGGGGGCAGTTCTTC
CDR3aa: CSARDRGGQFF
abundance: few
j_gene: TRBJ2-1
d_gene: TRBD2
v_gene: TRBV20-1

CDR3nt: TGTGCCAGCAGCGGGCGGGCTAGCGGGGTGGAGACCCAGTACTTC
CDR3aa: CASSGRASGVETQYF
abundance: few
j_gene: TRBJ2-5
d_gene: TRBD2
v_gene: TRBV7-2

CDR3nt: TGTGCCAGCCTACGACAGGGAGGACTCAATGAGCAGTTCTTC
CDR3aa: CASLRQGGLNEQFF
abundance: few
j_gene: TRBJ2-1
d_gene: NA
v_gene: TRBV28

CDR3nt: TGTGCCAGCCCTGGGGAGGCCGGACTCGTCCGTGAAGCTTTCTTT
CDR3aa: CASPGEAGLVREAFF
abundance: NA
j_gene: TRBJ1-1
d_gene: NA
v_gene: TRBV12-3/TRBV12-4

CDR3nt: TGTGCCAGCAGCTTACTAGTTCAAGAGACCCAGTACTTC
CDR3aa: CASSLLVQETQYF
abundance: NA
j_gene: TRBJ2-5
d_gene: NA
v_gene: TRBV11-2

CDR3nt: TGTGCCAGCAGCTTCGCGGCGGGACCCTCTCACAATGAGCAGTTCTTC
CDR3aa: CASSFAAGPSHNEQFF
abundance: NA
j_gene: TRBJ2-1
d_gene: NA
v_gene: TRBV7-9

CDR3nt: TGTGCCACCACCAGGGGCCTCACAGATACGCAGTATTTT
CDR3aa: CATTRGLTDTQYF
abundance: NA
j_gene: TRBJ2-3
d_gene: NA
v_gene: TRBV19

CDR3nt: TGTGCCAGCAGGACTAGCGGGGTTCTGAACGAGCAGTACTTC
CDR3aa: CASRTSGVLNEQYF
abundance: few
j_gene: TRBJ2-7
d_gene: TRBD2
v_gene: TRBV7-9

CDR3nt: TGTACCAGCAGTGAAACAGGGAGCGGAACCACTGAAGCTTTCTTT
CDR3aa: CTSSETGSGTTEAFF
abundance: NA
j_gene: TRBJ1-1
d_gene: NA
v_gene: TRBV25-1

CDR3nt: TGTGCCAGCAGCGTAGGGGGACTAGTGGGTGAGCAGTTCTTC
CDR3aa: CASSVGGLVGEQFF
abundance: few
j_gene: TRBJ2-1
d_gene: TRBD2
v_gene: TRBV9

CDR3nt: TGCAGTGCTAGAGAGGTGGTCAGGGTCCGCGAGCAGTACTTC
CDR3aa: CSAREVVRVREQYF
abundance: many
j_gene: TRBJ2-7
d_gene: NA
v_gene: TRBV20-1

CDR3nt: TGTGCCAGCAGCTTAGGACTAGCGGACACAGATACGCAGTATTTT
CDR3aa: CASSLGLADTDTQYF
abundance: many
j_gene: TRBJ2-3
d_gene: TRBD2
v_gene: TRBV12-3/TRBV12-4

CDR3nt: TGTGCCAGCAGCCAACTGTATACGGGTGGCTACACCTTC
CDR3aa: CASSQLYTGGYTF
abundance: few
j_gene: TRBJ1-2
d_gene: NA
v_gene: TRBV14

CDR3nt: TGTGCCAGCAGCCGAAGGACAGGGGACTACAATCAGCCCCAGCATTTT
CDR3aa: CASSRRTGDYNQPQHF
abundance: NA
j_gene: TRBJ1-5
d_gene: TRBD1
v_gene: TRBV27

CDR3nt: TGCAGTGCTAGGGGCTTAGGACTAGCCTACGGGGTTGAGCAGTACTTC
CDR3aa: CSARGLGLAYGVEQYF
abundance: NA
j_gene: TRBJ2-5
d_gene: TRBD2
v_gene: TRBV20-1